The entry that follows covers one T cell receptor beta chain sequence. Per the germline V gene, CDR1 is SGHTA and CDR2 is FQGTGA. This CDR3 is 14 amino acids long. Trimming left V 3 bases short and J 3 bases short, with 11 bases between. This entry is derived from a study of shared clonotypes between healthy human individuals. The repertoire was sequenced with immunoSEQ multiplex PCR; TCRdb's copy has only in-frame clones and lacks some. The sample includes just over 2,000,000 clones, about 95% of them seen just once. Cells designated naive CD8 were CD45RO-negative and were positively selected for CCR7, with terminally differentiated effector memory CD45RA+ cells excluded.

The receptor comes from a young man in good health. V usage is TRBV7-3 and J usage is TRBJ1-1; D remains unclear. The specimen sequenced was naive CD8+ T cells sorted from blood. The CDR3 nucleotides read TGTGCCAGCAGCTTCTCGGGGTGGGACACTGAAGCTTTCTTT. Translated, it gives CASSFSGWDTEAFF.